This T cell receptor (beta chain) was sequenced during a study of blood T cell repertoires in COVID-19. Sequenced by immunoSEQ multiplex PCR; TCRdb stores in-frame clones only, minus some. The profile shows under 170,000 clones, roughly nine tenths of them singletons. Sample: peripheral blood. The sequence came from a woman in her sixties with active or convalescent COVID-19.

CDR3 in DNA: TGTGCCAGCAGTTACTCTCAGGGCCCTAGTTCACCCCTCCACTTT. It translates to CASSYSQGPSSPLHF. This chain links TRBV6-5 with TRBJ1-6; tentative D call: TRBD1 (5 bases). V shed 0 bases and J shed 9 bases, with 12 bases lying between them. Looked up from germline, CDR1 is MNHEY and CDR2 is SVGAGI. CDR3 length equals 15 residues.